These 21 T cell receptor beta chains originate from one sample sequenced in a study of cytomegalovirus exposure and HLA in healthy donors. TCRdb's copy holds only in-frame clones and misses some; the assay was immunoSEQ multiplex PCR. The sample includes under 250,000 clones, about 90% of them seen just once. Sequencing used PBMCs. These TCRs come from a man younger than 30 in good health and CMV-seropositive.

The J gene is TRBJ2-1, the V gene TRBV6-6, with D perhaps TRBD2 (5 bases). The CDR3 runs to 14 residues. V was cut by 2 bases and J by 7 bases, with 12 bases left in between. CDR1 is MNHNY and CDR2 is SVGAGI in the germline V gene (reference sequence). The CDR3 DNA sequence: TGTGCCAGCAGTTACGAGGGAGAGGCGAATGAGCAGTTCTTC. As protein: CASSYEGEANEQFF.

The J gene is TRBJ2-5, the V gene TRBV5-1; a possible D gene is TRBD2 (5 bases). The germline V gene encodes CDR1 SGHRS and CDR2 YFSETQ. The germline V and J ends were trimmed by 4 bases and 0 bases, with 7 bases remaining between them. This CDR3 has 13 residues. The CDR3 DNA follows: TGCGCCAGCAGCGATAGCGACCAAGAGACCCAGTACTTC. Protein sequence: CASSDSDQETQYF.

The chain uses TRBV6-1 and TRBJ1-2, with 8 bases fitting TRBD1. Looked up from germline, CDR1 is MNHNS and CDR2 is SASEGT. This CDR3 is built from 15 residues. The ends lost 4 bases at V and 4 bases at J; junction bases unmatched: 8. As DNA, the CDR3 is TGTGCCAGCAGTGGACGGACAGGGTACGCCTATGGCTACACCTTC. Its translation is CASSGRTGYAYGYTF.

The chain links TRBV27 to TRBJ2-7, with 9 nucleotides matching TRBD2. The CDR3 spans 14 residues. The V gene's germline CDR1 is MNHEY and CDR2 SMNVEV (reference sequence). V shed 3 bases and J 3 bases; nucleotides not matched to a gene: 3. The CDR3 region has the DNA TGTGCCAGCAGTTTTAGCGGGAGTTTCTACGAGCAGTACTTC. This gives the protein CASSFSGSFYEQYF.

The chain employs TRBV2 and TRBJ1-5; TRBD1 might be the D (6 bases). Germline CDR1 and CDR2: SNHLY and FYNNEI. V was pared by 5 bases and J by 2 bases, with 10 bases between. The CDR3 length is 14 residues. This chain's CDR3 is CASSLTGRNQPQHF. The CDR3 DNA reads TGTGCCAGCAGTTTGACAGGCCGCAATCAGCCCCAGCATTTT.

This chain connects TRBV15 to TRBJ1-5, with no clear D. The CDR3 runs to 14 residues. Germline-derived CDR1 and CDR2 are LNHNV and YYDKDF (reference sequence). Trimming removed 0 bases at V and 1 base at J, with 4 bases between. The CDR3 reads CATSREGSNQPQHF. In nucleotides, the CDR3 is TGTGCCACCAGCAGAGAGGGGAGCAATCAGCCCCAGCATTTT. The complete variable domain, with remaining parts taken from reference TRBV15 and TRBJ1-5, reads DAMVIQNPRYQVTQFGKPVTLSCSQTLNHNVMYWYQQKSSQAPKLLFHYYDKDFNNEADTPDNFQSRRPNTSFCFLDIRSPGLGDTAMYLCATSREGSNQPQHFGDGTRLSIL.

This chain connects TRBV4-1 to TRBJ2-4, with D possibly TRBD2 on 6 matching bases. Germline V gives CDR1 MGHRA, CDR2 YSYEKL. The CDR3 is made up of 18 amino acids. The V and J ends lost 1 base and 1 base respectively, with 17 bases between them. This CDR3 is CASSQAPTGVGAKNIQYF. The CDR3 DNA follows: TGCGCCAGCAGCCAAGCCCCCACGGGAGTCGGTGCCAAAAACATTCAGTACTTC.

This rearrangement joins TRBV6-5 to TRBJ2-3; maybe TRBD2 (6 bases). V was cut by 2 bases and J by 6 bases, with 18 bases left in between. This CDR3 contains 16 residues. CDR1 and CDR2 (germline): MNHEY, SVGAGI. This CDR3 is CASSYLDGRSYDTQYF. CDR3 nucleotides: TGTGCCAGCAGTTACCTCGACGGGAGATCATATGATACGCAGTATTTT.

V is TRBV12-5 and J is TRBJ2-2, with TRBD2 identical over 8 bases. The CDR3 runs to 16 residues. Unmatched junction bases numbered 4, after V lost 1 base and J lost 3 bases. CDR1 is LGHNT and CDR2 is FRNRAP in the germline V gene. The CDR3 DNA follows: TGTGCTAGTGGTTTGGAGCGGGAGCGTTACACCGGGGAGCTGTTTTTT. Its translation: CASGLERERYTGELFF. The variable domain in full, with the rest retrieved from reference TRBV12-5 and TRBJ2-2, is DARVTQTPRHKVTEMGQEVTMRCQPILGHNTVFWYRQTMMQGLELLAYFRNRAPLDDSGMPKDRFSAEMPDATLATLKIQPSEPRDSAVYFCASGLERERYTGELFFGEGSRLTVL.

The chain couples TRBV28 to TRBJ2-7; possible D gene TRBD2, 6 bases. The germline V and J ends were trimmed by 7 bases and 3 bases, with 10 bases remaining between them. Germline-derived CDR1 and CDR2 are MDHEN and SYDVKM. CDR3 length: 12 residues. CDR3 protein: CASNPGDYEQYF. The CDR3, as DNA: TGTGCCAGCAACCCGGGGGACTACGAGCAGTACTTC.

V gene TRBV7-2 combines with J gene TRBJ2-7, with TRBD1 matching 11 bases. The V gene's germline CDR1 is SGHTA and CDR2 FQGNSA. The length of the CDR3 is 15 residues. Trimming cost V 3 bases and J 7 bases; bases outside gene matches: 8. The CDR3 nucleotides read TGTGCCAGCAGCTTTAGGCAGGACAGGGGGCGTGAGCAGTACTTC. This codes for CASSFRQDRGREQYF.

V and J are TRBV7-9 and TRBJ2-2; D gene uncertain. V was trimmed by 1 base and J by 7 bases, leaving 1 base between them. Germline V gene lookup returns CDR1 SEHNR and CDR2 FQNEAQ (reference sequence). This CDR3 is 11 amino acids long. The CDR3 DNA follows: TGTGCCAGCAGCTTAGTCGGGGAGCTGTTTTTT. As protein: CASSLVGELFF.

The rearrangement joins TRBV19 to TRBJ2-1; D unclear. The germline V gene encodes CDR1 LNHDA and CDR2 SQIVND (reference sequence). The CDR3 spans 12 residues. The germline V and J ends were trimmed by 3 bases and 5 bases, with 5 bases remaining between them. The CDR3 region has the DNA TGTGCCAGTAGTATGAGGAACAATGAGCAGTTCTTC. Translating gives CASSMRNNEQFF.

The genes are TRBV15 and TRBJ2-1; D gene unclear. The CDR3 has 16 residues. V was trimmed by 5 bases and J by 2 bases, leaving 16 bases between them. Germline CDR1 LNHNV, CDR2 YYDKDF (reference sequence). The CDR3 loop is CATSPPEGQPYNEQFF. The CDR3 nucleotides read TGTGCCACCAGCCCCCCGGAAGGGCAGCCCTACAATGAGCAGTTCTTC.

This clone was observed once. The gene calls are TRBV7-6 and TRBJ2-7; possibly TRBD1 for D (6 bases). CDR3 size: 14 residues. V was clipped by 7 bases and J by 7 bases, with 20 bases between them. Germline CDR1 reads SGHVS; CDR2 reads FNYEAQ. The CDR3: CASTQRTASGEQYF. In DNA form, the CDR3 reads TGTGCCAGCACCCAACGGACAGCTTCGGGGGAGCAGTACTTC.

This sequence joins TRBV28 and TRBJ1-2; D unclear. The V gene's germline CDR1 is MDHEN and CDR2 SYDVKM. V lost 3 bases and J 6 bases, leaving 8 bases between the germline ends. The CDR3 has 12 amino acids. DNA of the CDR3: TGTGCCAGCAGTTTTAGCCCCGATGGCTACACCTTC. Translating it yields CASSFSPDGYTF.

Written as DNA, the CDR3 is TGTGCCACCAGCGAGGTAACGAAGGGGATTGGGACCTACGAGCAGTACTTC. Protein: CATSEVTKGIGTYEQYF. J is TRBJ2-7 and V is TRBV15; maybe TRBD1 (5 bases). CDR1 is LNHNV, CDR2 YYDKDF, per germline (reference sequence). The CDR3 extends over 17 amino acids. V was shortened by 5 bases and J by 2 bases, with 22 bases between the two germline ends.

This clone was seen only once. This rearrangement joins TRBV7-9 to TRBJ2-2; a possible D gene is TRBD1 (6 bases). Trimming removed 7 bases from V and 0 bases from J, with 12 bases in between. Germline lookup yields CDR1 SEHNR and CDR2 FQNEAQ (reference sequence). CDR3 length: 15 residues. The chain's CDR3 is CASTPGTTNTGELFF. In DNA, the CDR3 is TGTGCCAGCACCCCCGGGACAACGAACACCGGGGAGCTGTTTTTT.

Only one count was recorded for this clone. This sequence joins TRBV30 and TRBJ2-7; D gene uncertain. CDR1 and CDR2 from the germline V gene are GTSNPN and SVGIG (reference sequence). Trimming removed 0 bases at V and 3 bases at J, with 6 bases between. CDR3 length: 12 amino acids. In DNA form, the CDR3 reads TGTGCCTGGAGTGTAAGCCACTACGAGCAGTACTTC. Protein: CAWSVSHYEQYF.

The chain combines TRBV7-9 with TRBJ2-7; perhaps TRBD1 as D (6 bases). CDR1 and CDR2 (germline): SEHNR, FQNEAQ (reference sequence). The CDR3 is 13 residues long. V was trimmed by 6 bases and J by 3 bases, leaving 12 bases between them. This CDR3 reads CASSMGAGYEQYF. The CDR3 region has the DNA TGTGCCAGCAGTATGGGGGCCGGCTACGAGCAGTACTTC.

The chain recombines TRBV25-1 with TRBJ2-7, with TRBD1 matching 7 bases. This CDR3 comprises 13 residues. After removal of 3 bases from V and 5 bases from J, the junction contained 4 bases not matched to a gene. The germline V gene encodes CDR1 MGHDK and CDR2 SYGVNS. CDR3 DNA: TGTGCCAGCAGTGATGACAGGGCCGACGAGCAGTACTTC. Amino acids: CASSDDRADEQYF.